This is a list of T cell receptor beta chains from one sample in a study of radiotherapy plus CTLA-4 blockade in lung cancer. Data came from immunoSEQ multiplex PCR; TCRdb stores just in-frame clones and leaves some out. The data show over 30,000 clones, less than 75% seen once. Sequenced material: peripheral blood, taken from a patient treated with radiotherapy plus ipilimumab. The receptors come from a human donor with non-small cell lung cancer whose response to radiotherapy plus ipilimumab could not be evaluated. Both conserved end residues are part of each CDR3.

cdr3_length v_call cdr3_aa
15 TRBV7-8 CASSLGQGFNSPLHF
13 TRBV12-5 CASDRVDGNTIYF
13 TRBV5-4 CASTMRGSDTQYF
13 TRBV18 CASSPPEYNEQFF
13 TRBV6-5 CASSYPLENIQYF
17 TRBV5-6 CASSLGLMSSGANVLTF
14 TRBV7-6 CASILDPAGETQYF
13 TRBV5-4 CASSFIVNEKLFF
16 TRBV5-3 CARSLDRAQRSYEQYF
18 TRBV28 CASSQPRRGPDYNYGYTF
15 TRBV5-1 CASSPGRPTNEKLFF
16 TRBV11-2 CASSLEFGKMNTEAFF
16 TRBV7-9 CASSLADTGSGNTIYF
18 TRBV7-2 CASSLTVFAGLSGNTIYF
16 TRBV7-9 CASSRTGGDSGNTIYF
15 TRBV7-2 CASSWLAGSTDTQYF
15 TRBV7-2 CASSLYQGSNSEAFF
12 TRBV6-1 CASSEVADEAFF
17 TRBV9 CASSVLSGRAVMNEQFF
13 TRBV6-6 CASSMALWNIQYF
14 TRBV7-2 CASSLSRPPYEQYF
14 TRBV5-1 CASSVDRELDTQYF
16 TRBV2 CASRPRLAGSGGEQFF
14 TRBV5-4 CASSLGLVLETQYF
15 TRBV5-1 CASSLESGSYNEQFF
13 TRBV30 CAWRRQSDQPQHF
18 TRBV15 CATSRELGDREPKNIQYF
13 TRBV6-5 CASSTGGWETRYF
16 TRBV5-5 CASRPRGGVYTGELFF
14 TRBV9 CASSVGLAVYEQYF
16 TRBV18 CASSAPGQGTGNTIYF
14 TRBV6-4 CASSDPSRSDEQFF
11 TRBV6-5 CASSERAEAFF
16 TRBV18 CASSPPGAGGEEKLFF
12 TRBV5-8 CASSSVDDTQYF
15 TRBV27 CASSYGLIGTDTQYF
15 TRBV27 CASSFLARGTYEQYF
15 TRBV27 CASSTPDRFSYEQYF
15 TRBV7-6 CASSSATGGRETQYF
14 TRBV9 CASSAGTGWTEAFF